A selection of T cell receptor beta chains follows, all from one sample in a study of shared clonotypes between healthy human individuals. Libraries were prepared by immunoSEQ multiplex PCR; TCRdb keeps only in-frame clonotypes and omits some of them. The sample has about 820,000 clones, approximately 92% seen once. The specimen sequenced was naive CD8+ T cells sorted from blood. The receptors were sampled from a man in his thirties or forties in good health. Each CDR3 is given with its conserved first and last residue. The order of the fields is V gene, D gene, clone size, J gene, CDR3 DNA, CDR3 protein. A D gene is named only where the DNA matches it firmly. Size is omitted from some rows. Given values are once, few, many or a class for expanded clones.

TRBV27,.,.,TRBJ2-2,TGTGCCAGCAGTTTATCGGTTGGGGGATCCGGGGAGCTGTTTTTT,CASSLSVGGSGELFF
TRBV4-3,TRBD2,.,TRBJ2-7,TGCGCCAGCAGCCAAGAAGCTAGCGGAGCCTTGAGCTCCTACGAGCAGTACTTC,CASSQEASGALSSYEQYF
TRBV7-8,TRBD2,.,TRBJ2-2,TGTGCCAGCAGCTTAGGTGGACTAGCGGGAGTATCCGGGGAGCTGTTTTTT,CASSLGGLAGVSGELFF
TRBV5-1,TRBD1,.,TRBJ2-5,TGCGCCAGCAGCTTGACGGGACAGGGGCTGGAGACCCAGTACTTC,CASSLTGQGLETQYF
TRBV28,.,.,TRBJ2-3,TGTGCCAGCAGCCGCGAGGACAGTTTTACAGATACGCAGTATTTT,CASSREDSFTDTQYF
TRBV5-4,.,.,TRBJ1-4,TGTGCCAGCAGCTCAGGACGGTCAACTAATGAAAAACTGTTTTTT,CASSSGRSTNEKLFF
TRBV6-1,TRBD2,.,TRBJ2-1,TGTGCCAGCAGTGGAAGTAGCGGGAGAGCAGTGGAGCAGTTCTTC,CASSGSSGRAVEQFF
TRBV6-5,TRBD1,.,TRBJ1-1,TGTGCCAGCAGTTACTCGGGACAGGCCTTCGCCACTGAAGCTTTCTTT,CASSYSGQAFATEAFF
TRBV27,.,.,TRBJ2-5,TGTGCCAGCAGTTTATACCAGAGCCAAGAGACCCAGTACTTC,CASSLYQSQETQYF
TRBV7-9,TRBD1,.,TRBJ1-2,TGTGCCAGCAGCTTAAGGAATGACAGGGGGCCCGGCTATGGCTACACCTTC,CASSLRNDRGPGYGYTF
TRBV27,.,.,TRBJ2-3,TGTGCCAGCAGTTTATTAGAAGATACGCAGTATTTT,CASSLLEDTQYF
TRBV29-1,TRBD1,.,TRBJ2-1,TGCAGCGTTGATGGGGACAGGGGTATCCATGAGCAGTTCTTC,CSVDGDRGIHEQFF
TRBV19,.,.,TRBJ1-1,TGTGCCAGCCGCGACCCGAACACTGAAGCTTTCTTT,CASRDPNTEAFF
TRBV27,TRBD2,.,TRBJ2-1,TGTGCCAGCAGTTTATGGCTAGCGGGATCGGATGAGCAGTTCTTC,CASSLWLAGSDEQFF
TRBV7-6,TRBD1,.,TRBJ2-1,TGTGCCAGCAGCTCCTGGGACAGGGGTTATAATGAGCAGTTCTTC,CASSSWDRGYNEQFF
TRBV9,.,.,TRBJ2-3,TGTGCCAGCAGCCCGCTTACCGCAGATACGCAGTATTTT,CASSPLTADTQYF
TRBV19,TRBD2,.,TRBJ2-7,TGTGCCAGTAGTTCTAGCGGGGGCTACGAGCAGTACTTC,CASSSSGGYEQYF
TRBV15,TRBD1,.,TRBJ2-4,TGTGCCACCAGCAGAGATAGACAGGGCGGCGACATTCAGTACTTC,CATSRDRQGGDIQYF
TRBV13,.,.,TRBJ2-3,TGTGCCAGCAGCCCCGAAGGTGGCAACAAAGGAGATACGCAGTATTTT,CASSPEGGNKGDTQYF
TRBV28,TRBD2,once,TRBJ2-7,TGTGCCAGCAGTGACCAGCGGGAGTCCGACGAGCAGTACTTC,CASSDQRESDEQYF
TRBV5-4,.,.,TRBJ1-2,TGTGCCAGCAGCCCTGGACCGGACGGTCTGTTCTATGGCTACACCTTC,CASSPGPDGLFYGYTF
TRBV27,.,.,TRBJ2-1,TGTGCCAGCAGTTTTGGGGGAGGGCAGTTCTTC,CASSFGGGQFF
TRBV27,.,.,TRBJ2-5,TGTGCCAGCAGTTTACTGGGGGTCGGAGGCCCAGAGACCCAGTACTTC,CASSLLGVGGPETQYF
TRBV4-3,.,.,TRBJ1-5,TGCGCCAGCAGCCAAGATTACGGAAATCAGCCCCAGCATTTT,CASSQDYGNQPQHF
TRBV7-3,.,.,TRBJ2-3,TGTGCCAGCAGCTCAGGGGCGGGCACAGATACGCAGTATTTT,CASSSGAGTDTQYF